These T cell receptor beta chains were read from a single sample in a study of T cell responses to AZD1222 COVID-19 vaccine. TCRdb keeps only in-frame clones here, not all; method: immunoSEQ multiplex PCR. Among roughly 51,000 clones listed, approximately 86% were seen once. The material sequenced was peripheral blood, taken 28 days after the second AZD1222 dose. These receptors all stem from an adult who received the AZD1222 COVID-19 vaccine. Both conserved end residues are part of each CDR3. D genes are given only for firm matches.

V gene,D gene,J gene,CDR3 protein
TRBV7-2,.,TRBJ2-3,CASSPRESADTQYF
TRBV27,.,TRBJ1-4,CASSIGAGFNEKLFF
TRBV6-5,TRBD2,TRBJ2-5,CATRLAGGETQYF
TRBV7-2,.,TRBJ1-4,CASSLADSIFNEKLFF
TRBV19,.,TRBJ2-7,CASRYDRTSYEQYF
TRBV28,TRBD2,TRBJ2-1,CASVLGGTTNNEQFF
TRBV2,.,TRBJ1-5,CASSGTGYNQPQHF
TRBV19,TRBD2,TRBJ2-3,CASSSPGGRTRKSTDTQYF
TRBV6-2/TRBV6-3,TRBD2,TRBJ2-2,CASSYYGLADLTGELFF
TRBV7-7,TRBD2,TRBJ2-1,CASSPLTSGRGYNEQFF
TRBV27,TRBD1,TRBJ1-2,CASKLQGAQSYGYTF
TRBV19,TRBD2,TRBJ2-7,CASSKGAGDVYEQYF
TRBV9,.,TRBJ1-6,CASSGDLLGNSPLHF
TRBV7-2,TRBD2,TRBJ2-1,CASSFAIAGYNEQFF
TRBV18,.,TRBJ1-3,CASSPPGVVPGNTIYF
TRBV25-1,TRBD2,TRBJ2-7,CASSGSPLLAGSYEQYF
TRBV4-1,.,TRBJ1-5,CASSQEETSRRQPQHF
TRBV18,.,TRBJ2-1,CASSPPSGLDNEQFF
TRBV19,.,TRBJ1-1,CASSPTPMVMKAFF
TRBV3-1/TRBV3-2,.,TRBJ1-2,CASSQQGTTYGYTF
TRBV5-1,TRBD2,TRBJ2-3,CASSLVAGDVDTQYF
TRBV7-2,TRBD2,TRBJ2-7,CASSLGLAGDEQYF
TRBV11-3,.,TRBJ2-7,CASSLDSGPSYEQYF
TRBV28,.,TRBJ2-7,CASSTLGNEQYF
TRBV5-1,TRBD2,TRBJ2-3,CASSSTTSGSYTQYF
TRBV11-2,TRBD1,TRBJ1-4,CASSPNPVGQDEKLFF
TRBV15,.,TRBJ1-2,CATSRESQGRATPYGYTF
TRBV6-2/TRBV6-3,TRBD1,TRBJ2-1,CASSYPRQGGSYNEQFF
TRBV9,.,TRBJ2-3,CASSVGDSRSDTQYF
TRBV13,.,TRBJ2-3,CASSGSDGGAPTDTQYF
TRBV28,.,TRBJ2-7,CASSFSGSYEQYF
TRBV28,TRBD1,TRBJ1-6,CASVVTGTDNSPLHF
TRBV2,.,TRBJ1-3,CASSEAREGTIYF
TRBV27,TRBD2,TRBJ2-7,CASSLIGTSGPYEQYF
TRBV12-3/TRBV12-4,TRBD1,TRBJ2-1,CASKGQGPNEQFF
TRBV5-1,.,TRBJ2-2,CASSLGPMGELFF
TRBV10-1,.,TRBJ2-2,CASSEPTGANTGELFF
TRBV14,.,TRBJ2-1,CASSQGSWNEQFF
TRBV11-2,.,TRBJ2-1,CASSLFGEQFF
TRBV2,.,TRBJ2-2,CASQGEAGWTGELFF
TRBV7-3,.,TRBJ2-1,CASSSAPASYNEQFF
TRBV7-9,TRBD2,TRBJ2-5,CASSAPASGRGKTQYF
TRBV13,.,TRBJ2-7,CASSLPGLGGRIEQYF
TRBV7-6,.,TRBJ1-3,CASSLAPGTGNTIYF
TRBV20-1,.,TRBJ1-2,CSATHRGPDTF
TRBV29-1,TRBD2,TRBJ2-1,CSVDPRLAGNEQFF
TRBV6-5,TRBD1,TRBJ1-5,CASSRQGWNQPQHF
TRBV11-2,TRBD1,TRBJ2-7,CASSPAGGAGEQYF
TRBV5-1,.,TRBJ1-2,CASRDSNQDGYTF
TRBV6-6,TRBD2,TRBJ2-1,CASSLFGTSSGDEQFF
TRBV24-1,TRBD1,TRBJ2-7,CATSDSQGDEQYF
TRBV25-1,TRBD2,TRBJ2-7,CASSGGGGRLYEQYF
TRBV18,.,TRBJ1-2,CASSPGSQYGYTF
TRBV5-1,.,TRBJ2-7,CASRELPSYEQYF
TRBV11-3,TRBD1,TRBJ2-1,CASSSGQEGYNEQFF
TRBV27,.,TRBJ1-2,CASSLGAGGSYTF
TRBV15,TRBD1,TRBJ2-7,CATSRGQGATGQYF
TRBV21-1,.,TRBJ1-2,CASSKSVANRVLANYGYTF
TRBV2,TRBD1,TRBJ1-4,CASSRTGTSTNEKLFF
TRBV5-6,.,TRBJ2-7,CASSLIDSYEQYF